These 13 T cell receptor beta chains came from one sample sequenced in a study of CD4 and CD8 cells across lung adenocarcinoma regions. TCRdb ran MiXCR on the PCR reads and lists one entry per CDR3 protein. The top ten clones hold 88% of a sample with under 12,000 distinct CDR3 sequences, less than 70% of them seen once. Sequencing was carried out using CD8+ T cells from the margin of a lung tumor. Source of these receptors: a male donor with lung adenocarcinoma. The CD4 and CD8 labels of this study may be unreliable.

The chain combines TRBV6-1 with TRBJ2-5; 9 nucleotides match TRBD2. After removal of 3 bases from V and 5 bases from J, the junction contained 1 base not matched to a gene. Germline V gene data show CDR1 as MNHNS and CDR2 as SASEGT. The CDR3 spans 13 residues. DNA of the CDR3: TGTGCCAGCAGTGATAGCGGGAGTGAGACCCAGTACTTC. This sequence encodes CASSDSGSETQYF.

V usage is TRBV28 and J usage is TRBJ1-1; D gene unclear. Germline V gene data show CDR1 as MDHEN and CDR2 as SYDVKM. This CDR3 has 15 residues. The ends were cut back, 7 bases at V and 0 bases at J, with 15 bases in the middle. The CDR3 protein is CASKLNGPLNTEAFF. CDR3 DNA: TGTGCCAGCAAACTCAATGGGCCGCTGAACACTGAAGCTTTCTTT. Full variable domain (remainder filled in from reference TRBV28 and TRBJ1-1): DVKVTQSSRYLVKRTGEKVFLECVQDMDHENMFWYRQDPGLGLRLIYFSYDVKMKEKGDIPEGYSVSREKKERFSLILESASTNQTSMYLCASKLNGPLNTEAFFGQGTRLTVV.

This clonotype was counted ten times or more. V gene TRBV11-2 combines with J gene TRBJ1-4, with D hard to call. Trimming cost V 0 bases and J 11 bases, with 13 bases left between them. The V gene's germline CDR1 is SGHAT and CDR2 FQNNGV. The CDR3 length is 14 residues. The CDR3 coding sequence is TGTGCCAGCAGCTTAGAGGCCAGCGCCTGGAAACTGTTTTTT. Its translation is CASSLEASAWKLFF.

The chain combines TRBV15 with TRBJ2-5; D gene ambiguous. Near its end, the DNA agrees better with TRBJ2-7, so the J call may be wrong. The CDR3 is 13 residues long. The germline V gene has CDR1 LNHNV and CDR2 YYDKDF (reference sequence). CDR3 nucleotide sequence: TGTGCCACCAGCAGAGTAGGTATAGACGAGCAGTACTTC. It codes for CATSRVGIDEQYF.

The chain has TRBV6-1 and TRBJ2-5; TRBD1 is a possible D gene (6 bases). The end of the DNA is better explained by TRBJ2-3, so the J call may be wrong. There are 16 residues in the CDR3. The V gene's germline CDR1 is MNHNS and CDR2 SASEGT. Written as DNA, the CDR3 is TGTGCCAGCGGGGGAGCCGGGGCAGGGGACGAAGATACGCAGTATTTT. Translated, it gives CASGGAGAGDEDTQYF.

The rearrangement links TRBV6-5 to TRBJ2-7; 7 bases agree with TRBD1. This CDR3 contains 13 residues. Germline lookup yields CDR1 MNHEY and CDR2 SVGAGI. Unmatched junction bases numbered 2, after V lost 4 bases and J lost 2 bases. The CDR3, as DNA: TGTGCCAGCAGTTCGAGGGGGCCCTACGAGCAGTACTTC. It is translated as CASSSRGPYEQYF.

Ten or more counts support this clonotype. The CDR3 region is CATIRDSKQETQYF. The CDR3 coding sequence is TGTGCCACAATACGGGACAGCAAACAAGAGACCCAGTACTTC. The chain uses TRBV6-1 and TRBJ2-5, with 7 bases identical to TRBD1. This CDR3 region has 14 residues. Germline assignment: CDR1 MNHNS and CDR2 SASEGT. Losses at the gene ends were 10 bases for V and 2 bases for J; bases not matched to a gene: 10.

V is TRBV6-5 and J is TRBJ2-3; D unclear. The CDR3 totals 16 residues. Looked up from germline, CDR1 is MNHEY and CDR2 is SVGAGI. The V gene lost 0 bases and the J gene lost 2 bases, with 12 bases spanning the gap. CDR3 region: CASSYSRAMATDTQYF. The CDR3 coding sequence is TGTGCCAGCAGTTACTCTCGGGCCATGGCCACAGATACGCAGTATTTT.

On this clonotype itself: A much larger clone is a single base away; this may be a read error. V gene TRBV10-2 combines with J gene TRBJ2-1; the D is unclear. CDR3 size: 11 residues. Germline V gives CDR1 WSHSY, CDR2 SAAADI. Trimming shortened V by 2 bases and J by 10 bases, and 6 bases separated the two germline ends. CDR3 DNA sequence: TGCGCCAGCAGTGAGCGGTCCGAGCAGTTCTTC. Translated, it gives CASSERSEQFF.

V gene TRBV6-1 combines with J gene TRBJ2-1, with TRBD2 matching 11 bases. The CDR3 covers 15 residues. With 7 bases clipped from V and 9 bases from J, the junction kept 11 bases outside the gene matches. CDR1 is MNHNS and CDR2 is SASEGT in the germline V gene. Written as DNA, the CDR3 is TGTGCCAGCACAAGAGTAACTAGCGGGAGCCGTGAGCAGTTCTTC. It encodes CASTRVTSGSREQFF.

This clonotype turned up a few times. The chain carries TRBV27 and TRBJ2-1; D perhaps matches TRBD1 (5 bases). Germline loops: CDR1 MNHEY, CDR2 SMNVEV (reference sequence). The CDR3 has 13 residues. The V gene lost 6 bases and the J gene lost 9 bases, with 15 bases spanning the gap. This CDR3 is CASSKIPGSEQFF. CDR3 sequence (DNA): TGTGCCAGCAGCAAAATCCCAGGGTCTGAGCAGTTCTTC.

Note on this clonotype: One end of the junction is discordant with germline, which a read error may explain. This chain links TRBV6-1 with TRBJ2-3; 10 nucleotides match TRBD2. The DNA matches TRBJ2-7 better at its end, which makes the J call doubtful. Germline CDR1 MNHNS, CDR2 SASEGT. The CDR3 is made up of 14 amino acids. The CDR3 nucleotides are TGTGCGAGCAGACGAGCGGGAGGGCCAGATACGCAGTACTTC. Residues: CASRRAGGPDTQYF.

CDR3 nucleotides: TGTGCCGGACGGACAGGGGCCTACGAGCAGTACTTC. This translates into CAGRTGAYEQYF. The rearrangement uses TRBV6-1 and TRBJ2-1, with 9 bases fitting TRBD1. The DNA end favors TRBJ2-7, so the J call may be wrong. The CDR3 runs to 12 residues. Germline V gene lookup returns CDR1 MNHNS and CDR2 SASEGT.